This T cell receptor (beta chain) was documented in a study of T cells expressing NK-cell markers. Study-wide background: CD3+CD56+NKG2C+, CD3+CD56+NKG2C- and CD3+CD56-NKG2C+ T cells, once sorted, supplied the TCR beta repertoires.

The CDR3 is 16 amino acids. The germline CDR1 and CDR2 sequences are DFQATT and SNEGSKA (reference sequence). Beta-chain TCR cDNA was generated via 5'RACE template switching with UMIs. TCRdb re-called the 5' RACE reads, yielding one record per CDR3 amino acid sequence without DNA. The sample has roughly 280,000 distinct CDR3 sequences. The chain links TRBV20-1 to TRBJ2-1; TCRdb names TRBD2, which stays unverified in the absence of DNA. This TCR derives from a man between 18 and 35 years old in good health. Sequencing used blood T cells: a sorted CD56 or NKG2C T cell subset, CD4+ or CD8+ T cells, or bulk PBMC T cells (not recorded which). This CDR3 reads CSAPIAGVSSYNEQFF.